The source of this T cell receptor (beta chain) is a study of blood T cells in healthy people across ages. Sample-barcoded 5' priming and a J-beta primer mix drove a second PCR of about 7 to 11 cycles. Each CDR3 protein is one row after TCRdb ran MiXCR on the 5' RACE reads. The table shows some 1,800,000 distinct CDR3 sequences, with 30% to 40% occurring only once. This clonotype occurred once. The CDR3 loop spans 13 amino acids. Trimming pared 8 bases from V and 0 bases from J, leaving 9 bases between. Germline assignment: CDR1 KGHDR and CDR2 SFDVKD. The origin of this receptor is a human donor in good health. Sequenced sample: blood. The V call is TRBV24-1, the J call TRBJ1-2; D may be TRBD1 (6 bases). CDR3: CATKGDANYGYTF. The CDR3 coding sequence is TGTGCCACCAAGGGGGACGCTAACTATGGCTACACCTTC.